This record concerns one T cell receptor beta chain sequence. The antigen is unknown. PCR primers comprised 60 Vbeta and 13 Jbeta primers. TCRdb keeps only in-frame clones here, not all; method: immunoSEQ multiplex PCR. The sample holds roughly 150,000 clones, 80% to 85% seen once. V was pared by 4 bases and J by 2 bases, with 14 bases of the junction left unmatched. The CDR3 is made up of 19 amino acids. Germline V gene lookup returns CDR1 SGHRS and CDR2 YFSETQ. These data originate in a study of cytomegalovirus exposure and HLA in healthy donors. General study points: Immune exposure information comprised only CMV serostatus.

The V gene is TRBV5-1, the J gene TRBJ2-7; the match to TRBD2 covers 14 bases. This TCR derives from a female donor in good health and CMV-seronegative. Sequencing was done on a sample of PBMCs. The CDR3 loop is CASSVHPGTSGSGAYEQYF. The CDR3 DNA reads TGCGCCAGCAGCGTACATCCCGGGACTAGCGGGAGTGGAGCCTACGAGCAGTACTTC.